The T cell receptor beta chain under discussion was sequenced for a study of blood T cell repertoires in COVID-19. Study as a whole: Samples taken during acute and convalescent COVID-19 were collected in the United States, Italy and Spain. PBMCs, B-cell-depleted T cells, or T cells provided the cDNA or gDNA that made up the material.

This clone showed up just once. Per the study methods: Amplification with reference gene primers provided the estimates of nucleated cell counts. Only in-frame clones appear in the TCRdb table, and some are missing; sequencing was by immunoSEQ multiplex PCR. From that table come the V and J calls and clone size; the DNA was used to work out D and trimming. The table has some 300,000 clones, 88% seen once. All enrollees were roughly 18 to 100 years old and from 20 to 25 US areas. The sample taken for sequencing was PBMCs or T cells enriched from blood (not recorded which). This receptor was obtained from a woman aged 60-75 years in a cohort exposed to, infected with or recovered from COVID-19 (not recorded which).

Here the CDR3 reads CASNKQGGGTEAFF. Here the CDR3 DNA reads TGTGCCAGCAATAAACAGGGAGGGGGCACTGAAGCTTTCTTT. V is TRBV2 and J is TRBJ1-1; the D gene is possibly TRBD1 (6 bases). This CDR3 spans 14 amino acids. Trimming shortened V by 7 bases and J by 4 bases, and 16 bases separated the two germline ends. Germline lookup yields CDR1 SNHLY and CDR2 FYNNEI.